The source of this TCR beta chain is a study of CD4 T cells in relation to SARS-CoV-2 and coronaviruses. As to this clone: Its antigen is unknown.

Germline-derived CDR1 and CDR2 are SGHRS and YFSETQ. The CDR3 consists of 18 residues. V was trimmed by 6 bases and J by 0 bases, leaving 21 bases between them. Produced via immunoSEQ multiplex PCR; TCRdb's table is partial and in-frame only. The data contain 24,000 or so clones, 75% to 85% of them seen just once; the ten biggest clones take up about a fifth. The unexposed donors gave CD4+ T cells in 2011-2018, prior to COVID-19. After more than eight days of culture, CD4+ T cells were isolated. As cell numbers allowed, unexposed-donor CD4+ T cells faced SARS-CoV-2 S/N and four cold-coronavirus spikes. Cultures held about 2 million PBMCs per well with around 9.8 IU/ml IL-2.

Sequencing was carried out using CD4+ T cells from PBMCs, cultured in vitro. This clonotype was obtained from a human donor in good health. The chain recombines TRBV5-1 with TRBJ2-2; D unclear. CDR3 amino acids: CASTLGGLLGPNTGELFF. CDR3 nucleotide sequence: TGCGCCAGCACTTTGGGTGGGTTGTTAGGACCGAACACCGGGGAGCTGTTTTTT. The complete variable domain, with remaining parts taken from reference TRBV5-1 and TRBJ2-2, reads KAGVTQTPRYLIKTRGQQVTLSCSPISGHRSVSWYQQTPGQGLQFLFEYFSETQRNKGNFPGRFSGRQFSNSRSEMNVSTLELGDSALYLCASTLGGLLGPNTGELFFGEGSRLTVL.